The clone carrying this T cell receptor beta chain is medium-sized (0.01 to 0.1%) by share. Time point denoted: after trial treatment. This sample's treatment: LDRT plus nivolumab, ipilimumab, low-dose cyclophosphamide and aspirin (RACIN trial). The patients who were eligible all carried advanced solid tumors that lacked tumor-infiltrating lymphocytes, meaning the tumors were TIL-negative. Amplification, which lasted around 22 PCR cycles, used a constant-region primer and V-primer adapter to amplify TCRs. TCRdb called the reads again in MiXCR, with one record for every CDR3 protein. The table records around 57,000 distinct CDR3 sequences, roughly 33% of them present only once. The sample comes from a study of low-dose radiotherapy and immunotherapy resistance in tumors. In the study overall: Per fraction, Cohort 1 was given 0.5 Gy every 2 weeks, for a total of 6.5 Gy.

Trimming took 5 bases from V and 10 from J; bases not matched to a gene: 16. The CDR3 runs to 17 residues. Per germline, CDR1 MNHEY and CDR2 SVGEGT. The genes are TRBV6-2 or TRBV6-3 and TRBJ1-6; 8 nucleotides align to TRBD1. The clonotype originates from a male donor with rectosigmoid adenocarcinoma. The sample here was PBMCs, taken after low-dose radiotherapy plus immunotherapy. CDR3 sequence (DNA): TGTGCCAGCAGTGAGGGGACAGGATATTCATCGAGGTCACCCCTCCACTTT. Protein: CASSEGTGYSSRSPLHF.